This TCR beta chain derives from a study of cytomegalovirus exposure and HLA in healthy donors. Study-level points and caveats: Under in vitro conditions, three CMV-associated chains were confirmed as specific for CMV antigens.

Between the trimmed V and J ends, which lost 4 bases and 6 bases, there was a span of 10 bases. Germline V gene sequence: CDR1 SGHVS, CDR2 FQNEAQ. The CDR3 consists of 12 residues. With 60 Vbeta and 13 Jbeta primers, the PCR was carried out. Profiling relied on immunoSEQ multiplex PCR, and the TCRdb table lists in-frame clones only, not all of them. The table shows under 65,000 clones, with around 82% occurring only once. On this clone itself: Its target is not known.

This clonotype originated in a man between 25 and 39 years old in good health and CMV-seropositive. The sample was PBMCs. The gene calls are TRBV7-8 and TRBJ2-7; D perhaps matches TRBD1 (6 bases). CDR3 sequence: CASSSGVGEQYF. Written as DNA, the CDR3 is TGTGCCAGCAGCTCAGGGGTCGGCGAGCAGTACTTC.